The 12 T cell receptor beta chains below were found in one sample sequenced in a study of shared clonotypes between healthy human individuals. Method: immunoSEQ multiplex PCR; TCRdb's copy keeps in-frame clones and lacks some. Among 500,000 to 650,000 clones listed, roughly 79% were seen once. Material: PBMCs. The receptor set was obtained from a woman aged 40 to 50 in good health. Some clones in this sample may be carry-over from other donors' samples.

This chain joins TRBV30 and TRBJ2-1, with TRBD1 identical over 7 bases. The ends lost 5 bases at V and 12 bases at J; junction bases unmatched: 13. Looked up from germline, CDR1 is GTSNPN and CDR2 is SVGIG (reference sequence). The CDR3 covers 13 residues. The CDR3 loop is CAWGFKGAGGQFF. The CDR3 DNA reads as TGTGCCTGGGGTTTCAAGGGGGCCGGTGGGCAGTTCTTC.

Of note for this clone: A far larger clone lies a single base away; this is likely a read error. The rearrangement joins TRBV27 to TRBJ2-1; D remains ambiguous. V was cut by 10 bases and J by 11 bases, with 12 bases left in between. This CDR3 has 10 residues. Germline V CDR1 and CDR2: MNHEY, SMNVEV (reference sequence). The CDR3: CATGPYKQFF. In DNA, the CDR3 is TGTGCCACCGGGCCTTATAAGCAGTTCTTC.

The J gene is TRBJ2-7, the V gene TRBV9; 7 bases match TRBD1. The CDR3 totals 15 residues. Germline V lookup: CDR1 SGDLS, CDR2 YYNGEE. With 4 bases clipped from V and 1 base from J, the junction kept 8 bases outside the gene matches. In nucleotides, the CDR3 is TGTGCCAGCAGCCCTCGTCAGGGGGAGTCCTACGAGCAGTACTTC. Its translation is CASSPRQGESYEQYF.

The chain has TRBV27 and TRBJ2-7; TRBD2 aligns across 11 bases. The germline CDR1 and CDR2 sequences are MNHEY and SMNVEV (reference sequence). The CDR3 contains 14 residues. V lost 7 bases, J lost 6 bases, and 8 bases stayed unmatched. DNA for the CDR3: TGTGCCAGCAAGTCTACTAGCGGGAGAAGCGAGCAGTACTTC. Its protein product is CASKSTSGRSEQYF.

The V gene is TRBV9, the J gene TRBJ2-3; 8 nucleotides line up with TRBD2. The trim removed 3 bases at V and 3 bases at J, leaving 12 bases unmatched. CDR3 length: 17 residues. Germline CDR1 is SGDLS and CDR2 is YYNGEE. CDR3 in DNA: TGTGCCAGCAGCGCTGGCCGGAGCGGGAGATCAACAGATACGCAGTATTTT. Its translation is CASSAGRSGRSTDTQYF.

This sequence joins TRBV7-9 and TRBJ2-7; TRBD1 is a possible D gene (5 bases). The CDR3 loop spans 14 amino acids. CDR1 and CDR2 from the germline V gene are SEHNR and FQNEAQ (reference sequence). The V and J ends lost 3 bases and 1 base respectively, with 10 bases between them. CDR3 DNA sequence: TGTGCCAGCAGCTTGGGGCGTACGTCCTACGAGCAGTACTTC. It specifies CASSLGRTSYEQYF.

On this clone: The sample contains more than one DNA sequence encoding this CDR3. The chain uses TRBV6-5 and TRBJ2-7; D is unclear. The CDR3 consists of 12 residues. The ends were cut back, 2 bases at V and 4 bases at J, with 6 bases in the middle. The V gene's germline CDR1 is MNHEY and CDR2 SVGAGI. The CDR3 nucleotides read TGTGCCAGCAGTTACAGCCCTTACGAGCAGTACTTC. The encoded protein is CASSYSPYEQYF.

The rearrangement joins TRBV21-1 to TRBJ2-7. TRBV21-1 is a recognized pseudogene. CDR3 length: 17 residues. The CDR3 DNA reads as TGTGCCAGCAGCAAAGAGACCAGATTAAAACAAATCTACGAGCAGTACTTC. It is translated as CASSKETRLKQIYEQYF.

J is TRBJ2-4 and V is TRBV15; D remains unclear. V lost 0 bases, J lost 5 bases, and 11 bases lay in between. CDR3 size: 15 residues. Germline values: CDR1 LNHNV, CDR2 YYDKDF (reference sequence). Here the CDR3 reads CATSRETRIQNIQYF. The CDR3, as DNA: TGTGCCACCAGCAGAGAGACGCGGATACAAAACATTCAGTACTTC.

This chain joins TRBV5-1 and TRBJ2-4; D is possibly TRBD1 (6 bases). V was clipped by 0 bases and J by 9 bases, with 16 bases between them. The germline V gene has CDR1 SGHRS and CDR2 YFSETQ. CDR3 length equals 15 residues. CDR3 region: CASSLAWSGVTIQYF. The CDR3 DNA sequence: TGCGCCAGCAGCTTGGCCTGGTCAGGGGTAACCATTCAGTACTTC.

The chain couples TRBV9 to TRBJ2-3; TRBD1 matches 7 bases. The CDR3 runs 14 residues. Looked up from germline, CDR1 is SGDLS and CDR2 is YYNGEE. The V segment lost 7 bases and the J segment 4 bases; nucleotides outside the gene matches: 9. CDR3 in amino acids: CASGGQVAADTQYF. Written as DNA, the CDR3 is TGTGCCAGCGGAGGACAGGTCGCGGCAGATACGCAGTATTTT.

The J gene is TRBJ2-5, the V gene TRBV7-8, with 10 nucleotides matching TRBD2. The V segment lost 5 bases and the J segment 1 base; nucleotides outside the gene matches: 7. From germline, CDR1 is SGHVS and CDR2 FQNEAQ. This CDR3 contains 16 residues. CDR3 bases: TGTGCCAGCAGCACCCGACTAGCGGGCCTCCAAGAGACCCAGTACTTC. Residues: CASSTRLAGLQETQYF.